One and the same sample provided the 15 T cell receptor beta chains below, sequenced in a study of blood T cell repertoires in COVID-19. The table came from immunoSEQ multiplex PCR; TCRdb's copy has only in-frame clones and leaves some out. The sample carries some 120,000 clones, roughly 80% recorded once. Sequencing used peripheral blood. Receptors originate from a human donor in a cohort sampled during active COVID-19.

The chain combines TRBV6-6 with TRBJ1-4; 7 positions agree with TRBD1. J was trimmed by 0 bases and V by 2 bases; bases with no gene match: 3. Germline CDR1 MNHNY, CDR2 SVGAGI (reference sequence). The length of the CDR3 is 16 residues. The CDR3 loop reads CASSYETGSTNEKLFF. In nucleotides, the CDR3 is TGTGCCAGCAGTTACGAGACAGGGTCAACTAATGAAAAACTGTTTTTT.

The chain recombines TRBV6-2 or TRBV6-3 with TRBJ2-5, with D hard to call. The germline V and J ends were trimmed by 2 bases and 4 bases, with 8 bases remaining between them. Germline CDR1 MNHEY, CDR2 SVGEGT. CDR3 size: 13 residues. CDR3 sequence: CASSYRGRETQYF. CDR3 bases: TGTGCCAGCAGTTACCGAGGCAGAGAGACCCAGTACTTC.

The rearrangement uses TRBV12-3 or TRBV12-4 and TRBJ1-2, with 8 positions matching TRBD1. Unmatched junction bases numbered 3, after V lost 4 bases and J lost 8 bases. The CDR3 is 12 amino acids. The CDR3 region is CASSWDRMGYTF. The CDR3 nucleotides read TGTGCCAGCAGTTGGGACAGGATGGGCTACACCTTC.

The chain couples TRBV28 to TRBJ1-2; 7 bases map to TRBD1. The trim removed 3 bases at V and 8 bases at J, leaving 15 bases unmatched. CDR1 and CDR2 from the germline V gene are MDHEN and SYDVKM. The CDR3 has 16 residues. In nucleotides, the CDR3 is TGTGCCAGCAGTTTGCCCCTCAGGGGGAGATCGTTAGGCTACACCTTC. Encoded protein: CASSLPLRGRSLGYTF.

The genes are TRBV7-2 and TRBJ2-3, with 12 nucleotides matching TRBD2. The V gene's germline CDR1 is SGHTA and CDR2 FQGNSA. The CDR3 has 18 residues. The V gene end was trimmed by 3 bases and the J gene end by 5 bases; junction bases not matched to a gene: 12. The CDR3 sequence is CASSFISQLAGGGDTQYF. The CDR3 DNA reads TGTGCCAGCAGCTTTATCTCCCAACTAGCGGGAGGAGGAGATACGCAGTATTTT.

The chain is built from TRBV2 and TRBJ1-2; possible D gene TRBD1, 6 bases. V lost 5 bases to trimming and J lost 3 bases, with 13 bases between them. CDR1 is SNHLY and CDR2 is FYNNEI in the germline V gene. This CDR3 region has 14 residues. The CDR3 is CASSPTGGHYGYTF. In DNA, the CDR3 is TGTGCCAGCAGTCCAACGGGGGGCCACTATGGCTACACCTTC.

The chain joins TRBV10-3 to TRBJ2-3; no clear D. The CDR3 has 12 amino acids. Per germline, CDR1 ENHRY and CDR2 SYGVKD. V was clipped by 3 bases and J by 3 bases, with 4 bases between them. In DNA form, the CDR3 reads TGTGCCATCAGTGACGGGACAGATACGCAGTATTTT. Its protein product is CAISDGTDTQYF.

This clone was counted between two and nine times. The chain joins TRBV7-2 to TRBJ2-7; 7 bases map to TRBD2. CDR1 and CDR2 from the germline V gene are SGHTA and FQGNSA. The junction had 11 bases not matched to a gene; V was cut back by 5 bases and J by 7 bases. This CDR3 has 14 residues. CDR3 coding DNA: TGTGCCAGCAGCCTTAGCAGGGACTACGATGAGCAGTACTTC. It translates to CASSLSRDYDEQYF.

As for this clone: A junction end diverges from the germline sequence, so it may reflect a read error. This chain uses TRBV27 with TRBJ2-7; TRBD2 is a possible D gene (6 bases). Germline CDR1 MNHEY, CDR2 SMNVEV (reference sequence). This CDR3 region has 12 residues. CDR3 coding DNA: TGTGCCAGCAGCTACTCAACCGGGACTCAACACTTC. Protein sequence: CASSYSTGTQHF.

This chain joins TRBV5-8 and TRBJ2-7, with 8 bases lining up with TRBD1. Germline V lookup: CDR1 SGHTS, CDR2 YDEGEE. The CDR3 consists of 15 residues. The J segment lost 2 bases and the V segment lost 4 bases, leaving 8 bases of the junction unmatched. CDR3 in DNA: TGTGCCAGCAGCCGTGGACAGGGCCTGACCTACGAGCAGTACTTC. Translated, it gives CASSRGQGLTYEQYF.

The V call is TRBV28, the J call TRBJ2-2; 10 bases match TRBD2. CDR1 is MDHEN, CDR2 SYDVKM, per germline. The J segment lost 5 bases and the V segment lost 4 bases, leaving 7 bases of the junction unmatched. The CDR3 has 16 amino acids. The CDR3 here is CASSSLAGAGTGELFF. CDR3 coding DNA: TGTGCCAGCAGTTCGCTAGCGGGAGCGGGTACCGGGGAGCTGTTTTTT.

V and J are TRBV5-6 and TRBJ2-2, with D tentatively TRBD1 (6 bases). Per germline, CDR1 SGHDT and CDR2 YYEEEE. Between the trimmed V and J ends, which lost 4 bases and 6 bases, there was a span of 16 bases. The CDR3 has 15 residues. The CDR3 protein is CASSPNRVRAGELFF. The DNA of the CDR3 is TGTGCCAGCAGCCCCAACAGGGTTAGAGCCGGGGAGCTGTTTTTT.

V is TRBV2 and J is TRBJ2-7; 8 nucleotides agree with TRBD2. Per the germline V gene, CDR1 is SNHLY and CDR2 is FYNNEI. V shed 6 bases and J 5 bases; nucleotides not matched to a gene: 9. There are 14 residues in the CDR3. This CDR3 reads CASSSDRGGDEQYF. CDR3 sequence (DNA): TGTGCCAGCAGCTCTGATCGGGGGGGGGACGAGCAGTACTTC.

The sample holds a few counts of this clone. The V and J genes are TRBV7-8 and TRBJ2-7, with D perhaps TRBD2 (5 bases). Germline CDR1 and CDR2: SGHVS and FQNEAQ. V lost 1 base and J lost 2, with 21 bases in between. This CDR3 contains 18 residues. CDR3 sequence: CASSLGGWRTVRAYEQYF. The CDR3 DNA reads TGTGCCAGCAGCTTAGGAGGGTGGCGGACGGTGAGAGCCTACGAGCAGTACTTC.

The chain employs TRBV10-3 and TRBJ2-1; TRBD2 agrees at 13 bases. After removal of 6 bases from V and 10 bases from J, the junction contained 12 bases not matched to a gene. CDR1 and CDR2 from the germline V gene are ENHRY and SYGVKD. The CDR3 covers 16 residues. The chain's CDR3 is CAISFSGTSGVGEQFF. DNA of the CDR3: TGTGCCATCAGCTTTTCCGGGACTAGCGGGGTCGGGGAGCAGTTCTTC.